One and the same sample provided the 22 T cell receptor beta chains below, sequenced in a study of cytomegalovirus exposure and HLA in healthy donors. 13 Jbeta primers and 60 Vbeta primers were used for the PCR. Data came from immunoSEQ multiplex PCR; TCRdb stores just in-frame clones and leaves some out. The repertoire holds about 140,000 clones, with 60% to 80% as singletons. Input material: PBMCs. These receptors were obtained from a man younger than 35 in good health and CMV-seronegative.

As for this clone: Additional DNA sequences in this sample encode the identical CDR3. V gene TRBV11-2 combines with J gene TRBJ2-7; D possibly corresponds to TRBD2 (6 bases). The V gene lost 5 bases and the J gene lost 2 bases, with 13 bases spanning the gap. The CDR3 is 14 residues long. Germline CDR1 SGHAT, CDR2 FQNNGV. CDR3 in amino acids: CASSGRDGTYEQYF. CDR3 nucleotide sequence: TGTGCCAGCAGCGGGCGGGACGGAACCTACGAGCAGTACTTC.

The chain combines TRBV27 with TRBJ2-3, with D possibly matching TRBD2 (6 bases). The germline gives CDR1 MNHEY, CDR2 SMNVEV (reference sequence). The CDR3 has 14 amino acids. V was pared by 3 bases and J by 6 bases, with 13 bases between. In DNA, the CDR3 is TGTGCCAGCAGTTTTTGGGGACTTTTGGATACGCAGTATTTT. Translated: CASSFWGLLDTQYF.

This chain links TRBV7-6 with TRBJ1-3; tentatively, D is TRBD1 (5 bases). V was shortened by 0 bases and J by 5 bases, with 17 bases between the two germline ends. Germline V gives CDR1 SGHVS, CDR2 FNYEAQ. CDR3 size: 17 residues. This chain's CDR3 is CASSLAQEFQGRNTIYF. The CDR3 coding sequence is TGTGCCAGCAGCTTAGCGCAAGAATTCCAGGGAAGAAACACCATATATTTT.

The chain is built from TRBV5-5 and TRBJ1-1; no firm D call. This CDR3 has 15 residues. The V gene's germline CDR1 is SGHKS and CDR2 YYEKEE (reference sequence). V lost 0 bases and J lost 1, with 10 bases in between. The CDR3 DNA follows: TGTGCCAGCAGCTTGGCCAACAATAAGAACACTGAAGCTTTCTTT. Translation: CASSLANNKNTEAFF.

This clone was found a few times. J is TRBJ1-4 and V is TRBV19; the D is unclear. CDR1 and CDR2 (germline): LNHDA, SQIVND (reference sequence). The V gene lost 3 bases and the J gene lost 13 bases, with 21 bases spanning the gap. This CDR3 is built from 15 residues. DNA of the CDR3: TGTGCCAGTAGTATTGTAGCGGACCCTGTCGACCTACTGTTTTTT. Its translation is CASSIVADPVDLLFF.

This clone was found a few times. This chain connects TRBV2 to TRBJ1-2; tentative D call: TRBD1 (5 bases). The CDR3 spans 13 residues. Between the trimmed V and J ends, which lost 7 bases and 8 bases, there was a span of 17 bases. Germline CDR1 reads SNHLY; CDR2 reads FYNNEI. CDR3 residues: CASIAFGGEGYTF. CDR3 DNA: TGTGCCAGCATAGCGTTCGGAGGGGAGGGCTACACCTTC.

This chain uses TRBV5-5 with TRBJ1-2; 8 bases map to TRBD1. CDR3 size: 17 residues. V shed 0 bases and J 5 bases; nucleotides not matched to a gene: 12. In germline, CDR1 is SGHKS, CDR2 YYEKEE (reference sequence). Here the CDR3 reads CASSLDYGQGSYYGYTF. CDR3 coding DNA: TGTGCCAGCAGCTTGGATTACGGACAGGGATCTTATTATGGCTACACCTTC.

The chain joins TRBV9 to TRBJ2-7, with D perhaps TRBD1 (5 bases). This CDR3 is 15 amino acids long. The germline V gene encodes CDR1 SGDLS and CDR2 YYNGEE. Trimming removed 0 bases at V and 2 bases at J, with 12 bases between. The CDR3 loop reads CASSVARDPPYEQYF. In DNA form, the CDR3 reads TGTGCCAGCAGCGTAGCCAGGGATCCCCCCTACGAGCAGTACTTC.

CDR3 DNA: TGTGCCAGCAGTTTTTGGGGGGGGGCTAGCGGCACCGGGGAGCTGTTTTTT. It codes for CASSFWGGASGTGELFF. The V call is TRBV7-2, the J call TRBJ2-2; weak D call: TRBD2 (7 bases). CDR3 size: 17 residues. Trimming stripped 6 bases from V and 4 bases from J, with 21 bases between. Per germline, CDR1 SGHTA and CDR2 FQGNSA.

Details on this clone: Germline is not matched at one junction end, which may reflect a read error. The CDR3 is CSSSLSTLTGSTGELFF. The DNA for the CDR3 is TGTTCCAGCAGCCTCAGTACGTTAACAGGGAGCACCGGGGAGCTGTTTTTT. The rearrangement joins TRBV7-9 to TRBJ2-2, with D perhaps matching TRBD1 (6 bases). Germline-derived CDR1 and CDR2 are SEHNR and FQNEAQ (reference sequence). This CDR3 comprises 17 residues.

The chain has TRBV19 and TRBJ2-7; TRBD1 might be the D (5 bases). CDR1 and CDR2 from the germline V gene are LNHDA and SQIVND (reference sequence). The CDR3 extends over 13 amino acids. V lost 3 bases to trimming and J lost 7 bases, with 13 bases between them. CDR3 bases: TGTGCCAGTAGTATGTTAGGAACAGGAGAGCAGTACTTC. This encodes CASSMLGTGEQYF.

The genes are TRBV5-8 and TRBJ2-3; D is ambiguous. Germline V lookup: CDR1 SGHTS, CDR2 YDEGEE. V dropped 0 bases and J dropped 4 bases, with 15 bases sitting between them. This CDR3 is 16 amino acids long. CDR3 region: CASSLGLSLDSDTQYF. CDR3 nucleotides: TGTGCCAGCAGCTTGGGACTCTCCCTAGATTCAGATACGCAGTATTTT. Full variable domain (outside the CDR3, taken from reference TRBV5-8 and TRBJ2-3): EAGVTQSPTHLIKTRGQQATLRCSPISGHTSVYWYQQALGLGLQFLLWYDEGEERNRGNFPPRFSGRQFPNYSSELNVNALELEDSALYLCASSLGLSLDSDTQYFGPGTRLTVL.

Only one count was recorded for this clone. In DNA, the CDR3 is TGTGCCAGCTCACCAAGGGGGACGGGGCAGCCCCAGCATTTT. It specifies CASSPRGTGQPQHF. This sequence joins TRBV18 and TRBJ1-5; tentatively, D is TRBD1 (6 bases). The germline CDR1 and CDR2 sequences are KGHSH and LQKENI. This CDR3 comprises 14 residues. The V and J ends lost 2 bases and 7 bases respectively, with 12 bases between them.

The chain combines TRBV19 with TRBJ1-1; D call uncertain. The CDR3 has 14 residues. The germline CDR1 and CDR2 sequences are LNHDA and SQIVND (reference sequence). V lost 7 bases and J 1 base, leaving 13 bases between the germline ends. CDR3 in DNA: TGTGCCAGTACTCGAGGGTGGACGAACACTGAAGCTTTCTTT. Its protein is CASTRGWTNTEAFF.

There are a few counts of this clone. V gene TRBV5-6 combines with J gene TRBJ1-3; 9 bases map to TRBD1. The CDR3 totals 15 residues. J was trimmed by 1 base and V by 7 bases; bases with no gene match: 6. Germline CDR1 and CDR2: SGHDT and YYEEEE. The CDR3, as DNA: TGTGCCAGCTCGACAGGGGGATATTCTGGAAACACCATATATTTT. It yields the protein CASSTGGYSGNTIYF.

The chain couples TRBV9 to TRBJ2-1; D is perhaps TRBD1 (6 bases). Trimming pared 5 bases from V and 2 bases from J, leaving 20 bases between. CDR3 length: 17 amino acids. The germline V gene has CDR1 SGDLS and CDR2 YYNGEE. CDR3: CASSYTGRAETYNEQFF. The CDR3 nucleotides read TGTGCCAGCAGTTATACAGGGCGCGCGGAGACCTACAATGAGCAGTTCTTC.

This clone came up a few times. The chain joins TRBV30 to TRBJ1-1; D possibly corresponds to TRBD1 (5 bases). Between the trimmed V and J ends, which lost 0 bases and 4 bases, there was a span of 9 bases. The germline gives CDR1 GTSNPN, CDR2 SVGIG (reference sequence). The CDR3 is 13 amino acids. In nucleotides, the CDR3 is TGTGCCTGGAGTGTAAACGGGGGCACTGAAGCTTTCTTT. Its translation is CAWSVNGGTEAFF.

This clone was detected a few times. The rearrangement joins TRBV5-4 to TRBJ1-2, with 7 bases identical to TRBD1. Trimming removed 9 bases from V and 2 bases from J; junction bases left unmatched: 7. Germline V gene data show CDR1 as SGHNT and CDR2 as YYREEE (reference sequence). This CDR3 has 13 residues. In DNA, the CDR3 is TGTGCCATACCCTCGACAGGGAACTATGGCTACACCTTC. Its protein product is CAIPSTGNYGYTF.

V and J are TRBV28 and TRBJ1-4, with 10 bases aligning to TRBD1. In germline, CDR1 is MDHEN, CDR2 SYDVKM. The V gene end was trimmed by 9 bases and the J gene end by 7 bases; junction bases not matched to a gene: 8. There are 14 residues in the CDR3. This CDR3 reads CASKGDRGGEKLFF. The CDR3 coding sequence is TGTGCCAGTAAGGGGGACAGGGGTGGTGAAAAACTGTTTTTT.

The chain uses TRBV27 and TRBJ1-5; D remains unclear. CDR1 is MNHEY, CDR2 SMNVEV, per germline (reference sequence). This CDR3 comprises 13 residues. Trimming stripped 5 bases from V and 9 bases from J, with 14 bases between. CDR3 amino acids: CASSDGGRRPQHF. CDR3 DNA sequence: TGTGCCAGCAGTGACGGCGGAAGGCGGCCCCAGCATTTT.

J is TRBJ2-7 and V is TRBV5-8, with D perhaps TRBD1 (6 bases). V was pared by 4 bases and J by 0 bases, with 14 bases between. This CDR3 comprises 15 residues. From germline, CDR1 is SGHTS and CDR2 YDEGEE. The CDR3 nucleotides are TGTGCCAGCAGCGCCTGGACAGCGGTCTCCTACGAGCAGTACTTC. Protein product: CASSAWTAVSYEQYF.

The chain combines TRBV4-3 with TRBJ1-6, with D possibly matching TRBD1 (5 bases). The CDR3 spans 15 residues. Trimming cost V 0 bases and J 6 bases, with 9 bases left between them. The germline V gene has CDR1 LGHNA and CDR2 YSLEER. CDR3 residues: CASSQDAQVNSPLHF. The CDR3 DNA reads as TGCGCCAGCAGCCAAGATGCACAGGTTAATTCACCCCTCCACTTT.